This paragraph covers one T cell receptor (beta chain) sequence. This specimen belongs to a study of blood T cell repertoires in COVID-19. The data were produced by immunoSEQ multiplex PCR, yet TCRdb's version contains in-frame clones alone and is incomplete. This sample has hundreds of thousands of clones; about 90% occur once, and the top ten carry less than 2%. The V end lost 3 bases, the J end lost 3 bases, and 17 bases lay between the germline ends. This CDR3 is built from 16 residues. CDR1 is LNHDA and CDR2 is SQIVND in the germline V gene (reference sequence). V and J are TRBV19 and TRBJ1-1; D is unresolved. The sample was peripheral blood. This receptor was taken from a woman aged 25 to 39 with COVID-19, enrolled during active disease. The CDR3, as DNA: TGTGCCAGTAGTATCGCAGGAATGACGTGGGACACTGAAGCTTTCTTT. Protein sequence: CASSIAGMTWDTEAFF.